The 28 T cell receptor beta chains reported below all come from one sample, sequenced in a study of blood T cells in healthy people across ages. With a J-beta primer mix and a sample-barcoded 5' primer, a second PCR ran about 7 to 11 cycles. Using its own MiXCR run on the 5' RACE reads, TCRdb lists one record per CDR3 protein. Of more than 800,000 distinct CDR3 sequences listed, 29% are singletons. The source material was blood. The origin of the receptors is a woman aged 80 or over in good health.

This clonotype was picked up a small number of times. The chain couples TRBV20-1 to TRBJ1-4, with a weak D call TRBD1 (6 bases). From germline, CDR1 is DFQATT and CDR2 SNEGSKA (reference sequence). The CDR3 has 15 residues. The ends were cut back, 6 bases at V and 3 bases at J, with 17 bases in the middle. The CDR3 sequence: CSAPPTGQSNEKLFF. In nucleotides, the CDR3 is TGCAGTGCCCCCCCTACAGGGCAATCTAATGAAAAACTGTTTTTT.

This chain joins TRBV14 and TRBJ2-4, with D perhaps assigned TRBD1 or TRBD2 (5 bases each). The J call could be wrong; TRBJ2-7 is a better fit for the DNA end. The CDR3 loop spans 12 amino acids. Germline V gives CDR1 SGHDN, CDR2 FVKESK. The CDR3 nucleotides are TGTGCCAGCAGCCATTTGGGGGTCGAGCAGTACTTC. Translation gives CASSHLGVEQYF.

This clonotype was seen a handful of times. This chain connects TRBV9 to TRBJ2-5; TRBD1 aligns across 9 bases. Germline V CDR1 and CDR2: SGDLS, YYNGEE. The CDR3 is 16 residues long. Unmatched junction bases numbered 10, after V lost 1 base and J lost 6 bases. The CDR3 bases are TGTGCCAGCAGCGTATTTCTGGACAGGGGAAAGAAGACCCAGTACTTC. This encodes CASSVFLDRGKKTQYF.

A remark on this clonotype: A read error may account for a junction end that differs from germline. The chain joins TRBV12-3 or TRBV12-4 to TRBJ2-3; D is unresolved. This CDR3 spans 15 amino acids. CDR3 region: CASSFGRLSADAQYF. CDR3 bases: TGTGCCAGCAGTTTCGGCAGACTGAGCGCAGATGCGCAGTATTTT.

This clonotype was seen repeatedly, ten times or more. The chain has TRBV6-1 and TRBJ2-3; D uncertain. The CDR3 has 12 amino acids. The V gene's germline CDR1 is MNHNS and CDR2 SASEGT. Trimming took 5 bases from V and 7 from J, leaving 10 bases between them. CDR3: CASSHTDHTQYF. The CDR3 bases are TGTGCCAGCAGTCACACTGATCATACGCAGTATTTT.

As concerns this clonotype: It may be a read error: a sequence one base away is much more abundant. The chain employs TRBV24-1 and TRBJ2-1; weak D call: TRBD1 (6 bases). The germline gives CDR1 KGHDR, CDR2 SFDVKD. The CDR3 runs to 15 residues. Trimming stripped 3 bases from V and 5 bases from J, with 13 bases between. The CDR3 DNA reads TGTGCCACCAGTGATCGACAGGAGGTCAACAATGAGCAGTTCTTC. Protein sequence: CATSDRQEVNNEQFF.

This clonotype was recorded a few times. The rearrangement uses TRBV11-2 and TRBJ2-3; TRBD2 aligns across 8 bases. This CDR3 is 15 amino acids long. CDR1 is SGHAT, CDR2 FQNNGV, per germline. V dropped 1 base and J dropped 2; count of bases not matched to a gene: 2. The CDR3 DNA is TGTGCCAGCAGCTTAGTCGGGGGGGCCACAGATACGCAGTATTTT. Protein sequence: CASSLVGGATDTQYF.

This clonotype was detected ten times or more. V gene TRBV20-1 combines with J gene TRBJ1-4, with unresolved D. V gave up 0 bases and J gave up 5 bases, with 13 bases separating them. CDR3 length equals 15 residues. Germline CDR1 DFQATT, CDR2 SNEGSKA (reference sequence). CDR3 DNA: TGCAGTGCTAGAGAGTGGGCCAAAACCAATGAAAAACTGTTTTTT. This translates into CSAREWAKTNEKLFF.

This chain's CDR3 is CSARSTSNQPQHF. The CDR3 DNA follows: TGCAGTGCTAGAAGCACAAGCAATCAGCCCCAGCATTTT. V gene TRBV20-1 combines with J gene TRBJ1-5; D remains unclear. This CDR3 contains 13 residues. V shed 2 bases and J shed 1 base, with 6 bases lying between them. Germline V gives CDR1 DFQATT, CDR2 SNEGSKA (reference sequence).

Many counts were recorded for this clonotype. The rearrangement joins TRBV5-6 to TRBJ2-7; weak D call: TRBD2 (5 bases). This CDR3 is 13 amino acids long. V was cut by 5 bases and J by 6 bases, with 15 bases left in between. Looked up from germline, CDR1 is SGHDT and CDR2 is YYEEEE. The CDR3 DNA is TGTGCCAGCAGTCGAAACCGAGGGCTCGAGCAGTACTTC. Translating it yields CASSRNRGLEQYF. The full variable domain, completed using reference TRBV5-6 and TRBJ2-7, is DAGVTQSPTHLIKTRGQQVTLRCSPKSGHDTVSWYQQALGQGPQFIFQYYEEEERQRGNFPDRFSGHQFPNYSSELNVNALLLGDSALYLCASSRNRGLEQYFGPGTRLTVT.

A word on this clonotype: It may be a read error: a sequence one base away is much more abundant. This sequence joins TRBV20-1 and TRBJ2-1; 11 nucleotides match TRBD2. The J call may be mistaken, given a closer DNA end match to TRBJ2-7. The CDR3 is made up of 16 amino acids. Looked up from germline, CDR1 is DFQATT and CDR2 is SNEGSKA (reference sequence). CDR3 protein: CSASHSGGASYNEQYF. The CDR3 DNA sequence: TGCAGTGCTAGCCATAGCGGGGGGGCTTCCTACAATGAGCAGTACTTC.

Concerning this clonotype itself: A junction end diverges from the germline sequence, so it may reflect a read error. V is TRBV7-9 and J is TRBJ2-1; 9 nucleotides match TRBD1. The CDR3 extends over 14 amino acids. CDR1 is SEHNR, CDR2 FQNEAQ, per germline (reference sequence). The CDR3 DNA follows: TGTGTCAGCAGCCTTGAGACAGGGGGGAATGAGCAGTTCTTC. It yields the protein CVSSLETGGNEQFF.

As concerns this clonotype: One end of the junction does not line up with germline, which may come from a read error. The gene calls are TRBV12-3 or TRBV12-4 and TRBJ1-2, with D possibly being TRBD1 (6 bases). The CDR3 is 13 residues long. The CDR3 DNA sequence: TGTACCAGCAGCACCGGGACAACCTATGGCTACACCTTC. This encodes CTSSTGTTYGYTF.

This clonotype was found once. The chain couples TRBV10-3 to TRBJ2-2; 10 bases line up with TRBD1. Germline CDR1 reads ENHRY; CDR2 reads SYGVKD. V shed 6 bases, J shed 2 bases, and the junction held 12 bases outside the gene matches. This CDR3 comprises 18 residues. The CDR3 DNA reads as TGTGCCATCAGAAACCGGGACAGGGGAATAGTAAACACCGGGGAGCTGTTTTTT. It is translated as CAIRNRDRGIVNTGELFF.

About this clonotype: One end of the junction varies from germline; a read error may be responsible. The chain carries TRBV30 and TRBJ2-7, with 7 bases lining up with TRBD1. Germline lookup yields CDR1 GTSNPN and CDR2 SVGIG (reference sequence). CDR3 length: 15 residues. The chain's CDR3 is CAWRAGTDNSCEQYF. CDR3 sequence (DNA): TGTGCCTGGAGGGCTGGGACAGACAACTCCTGCGAGCAGTACTTC.

This clonotype was counted a few times. This could be a read error, since a much larger clone is one nucleotide away. The chain recombines TRBV20-1 with TRBJ2-7, with 10 bases identical to TRBD2. The CDR3 sequence is 14 residues long. V shed 4 bases, J shed 6 bases, and the junction held 9 bases outside the gene matches. Looked up from germline, CDR1 is DFQATT and CDR2 is SNEGSKA (reference sequence). CDR3 region: CSAIASGGQSEQYF. CDR3 nucleotides: TGCAGTGCTATAGCTAGCGGGGGCCAAAGCGAGCAGTACTTC.

Concerning this clonotype: A much larger clone is a single base away; this may be a read error. The V gene is TRBV27, the J gene TRBJ2-3; TRBD2 is a possible D gene (6 bases). Germline values: CDR1 MNHEY, CDR2 SMNVEV (reference sequence). The CDR3 spans 14 residues. The CDR3: CAGSPSRLADTQYF. CDR3 coding DNA: TGTGCCGGCAGTCCCTCAAGACTAGCAGATACGCAGTATTTT.

Ten or more counts support this clonotype. The CDR3 loop reads CASSYSGQGVEKLFF. CDR3 DNA: TGTGCCAGCAGTTACTCGGGACAGGGCGTTGAAAAACTGTTTTTT. The chain joins TRBV6-5 to TRBJ1-4, with 9 bases that match TRBD1. CDR1 is MNHEY, CDR2 SVGAGI, per germline. Trimming cost V 0 bases and J 7 bases; bases outside gene matches: 3. This CDR3 spans 15 amino acids.

This clonotype was counted ten times or more. This chain connects TRBV7-2 to TRBJ2-3; 7 positions match TRBD1. Germline CDR1 SGHTA, CDR2 FQGNSA. This CDR3 spans 15 amino acids. J gave up 1 base and V 5 bases, and 6 bases lay outside the gene matches. CDR3 protein: CASSPQGFGTDTQYF. The CDR3 DNA reads TGTGCCAGCAGCCCACAGGGGTTTGGCACAGATACGCAGTATTTT.

V and J are TRBV12-3 or TRBV12-4 and TRBJ2-3, with D maybe TRBD2 (6 bases). The V gene lost 7 bases and the J gene lost 1 base, with 15 bases spanning the gap. The CDR3 is 15 residues long. DNA for the CDR3: TGTGCCAGCAACCCCCCCACGGGGGGCACAGATACGCAGTATTTT. The encoded protein is CASNPPTGGTDTQYF.

This clonotype was recorded many times. The chain joins TRBV18 to TRBJ2-5, with 10 bases fitting TRBD1. J lost 4 bases, V lost 4 bases, and 6 bases had no gene match. The CDR3 covers 15 residues. Germline CDR1 is KGHSH and CDR2 is LQKENI. As DNA, the CDR3 is TGTGCCAGCTCACGCGGACAGGGGGTCGGAGAGACCCAGTACTTC. Its translation is CASSRGQGVGETQYF.

This clonotype has only a few counts. This may arise from a read error, as a much more abundant clone is one base away. The rearrangement uses TRBV6-2 or TRBV6-3 and TRBJ2-5; D is perhaps TRBD2 (7 bases). Germline V gene data show CDR1 as MNHEY and CDR2 as SVGEGT. V dropped 6 bases and J dropped 13 bases, with 18 bases sitting between them. The CDR3 is made up of 12 amino acids. The CDR3, as DNA: TGTGCCAGCAGCCAAACCGGGGGGCTGCCGTACTTC. Its translation: CASSQTGGLPYF.

This clonotype was counted only a few times. This sequence may be a read error, since a much larger clone differs from it by one base. The chain joins TRBV20-1 to TRBJ2-5; 10 positions match TRBD2. The ends lost 5 bases at V and 9 bases at J; junction bases unmatched: 15. The CDR3 contains 15 residues. From germline, CDR1 is DFQATT and CDR2 SNEGSKA (reference sequence). CDR3: CSAAYSGGLREAQYF. CDR3 DNA sequence: TGCAGTGCTGCATATAGCGGGGGGTTACGGGAGGCCCAGTACTTC.

Only a few counts were recorded for this clonotype. This sequence may be a read error, since a much larger clone differs from it by one base. This chain uses TRBV20-1 with TRBJ2-1; weak D call: TRBD2 (6 bases). The ends were cut back, 6 bases at V and 6 bases at J, with 21 bases in the middle. The CDR3 sequence is 15 residues long. CDR1 is DFQATT, CDR2 SNEGSKA, per germline (reference sequence). The CDR3 sequence is CSAPRGGLPCNEQFF. CDR3 sequence (DNA): TGCAGTGCCCCCAGAGGAGGACTACCGTGCAATGAGCAGTTCTTC.

The V and J genes are TRBV5-1 and TRBJ1-2; tentative D call: TRBD1 (5 bases). V was pared by 3 bases and J by 2 bases, with 17 bases between. Germline CDR1 is SGHRS and CDR2 is YFSETQ. This CDR3 is built from 16 residues. The CDR3 here is CASSSGTIGINYGYTF. The CDR3 region has the DNA TGCGCCAGCAGCTCAGGGACTATCGGTATCAACTATGGCTACACCTTC.

This clonotype was counted only a few times. The rearrangement links TRBV9 to TRBJ2-5, with 8 bases lining up with TRBD1. The CDR3 sequence is 16 residues long. Germline trimming cut 0 bases from V and 1 base from J; bases unmatched to any gene: 5. Germline assignment: CDR1 SGDLS and CDR2 YYNGEE. CDR3 nucleotides: TGTGCCAGCAGCGTAGGAAGGACAGGGAGCCAAGAGACCCAGTACTTC. It translates to CASSVGRTGSQETQYF.

Notes on this clonotype: A much larger clone differs from this one at a single base, so this may be a read error. The CDR3 carries no conserved terminal phenylalanine or tryptophan, so it likely arises from a read error. This sequence joins TRBV10-1 and TRBJ2-1; 9 bases fit TRBD1. Germline V gives CDR1 WNHNN, CDR2 SYGVQD (reference sequence). The CDR3 length is 18 residues. The junction had 10 bases not matched to a gene; V was cut back by 0 bases and J by 4 bases. As DNA, the CDR3 is TGCGCCAGCAGTGAGTCGTATTATGGGACAGGGAAATACAATGAGCAGTTCTGC. Translated, it gives CASSESYYGTGKYNEQFC.

This clonotype showed up just a few times. The J gene is TRBJ1-4, the V gene TRBV5-1, with D unclear. Germline V gene sequence: CDR1 SGHRS, CDR2 YFSETQ. Deletions cut 1 base from V and 7 bases from J, with 17 bases between. The CDR3 runs to 16 residues. The CDR3 loop reads CASSLRSPRTFEKLFF. Here the CDR3 DNA reads TGCGCCAGCAGCTTGCGGTCCCCACGGACTTTTGAAAAACTGTTTTTT.